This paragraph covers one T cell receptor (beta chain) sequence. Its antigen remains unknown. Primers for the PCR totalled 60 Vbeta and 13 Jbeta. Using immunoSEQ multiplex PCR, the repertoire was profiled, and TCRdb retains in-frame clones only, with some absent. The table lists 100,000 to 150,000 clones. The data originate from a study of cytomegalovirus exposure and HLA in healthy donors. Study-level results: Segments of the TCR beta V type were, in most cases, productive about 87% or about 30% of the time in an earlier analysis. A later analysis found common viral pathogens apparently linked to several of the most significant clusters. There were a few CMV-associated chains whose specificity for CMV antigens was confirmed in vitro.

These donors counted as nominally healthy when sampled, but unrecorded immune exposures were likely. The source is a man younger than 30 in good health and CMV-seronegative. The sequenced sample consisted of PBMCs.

CDR3 loop: CASADGGTDTQYF. For the CDR3, the DNA is TGTGCCAGTGCCGACGGAGGCACAGATACGCAGTATTTT. The genes are TRBV19 and TRBJ2-3, with D unclear. Germline CDR1 reads LNHDA; CDR2 reads SQIVND (reference sequence). This CDR3 region has 13 residues. Deletions cut 8 bases from V and 1 base from J, with 10 bases between.